A single sample gave rise to the 10 T cell receptor beta chains below, sequenced in a study of blood T cell repertoires in COVID-19. Assay used: immunoSEQ multiplex PCR; TCRdb lists only in-frame clones, some missing. The sample has around 200,000 clones, approximately 79% seen once. The specimen sequenced was peripheral blood. These receptors were obtained from a human donor in a cohort sampled during active COVID-19.

The chain combines TRBV6-1 with TRBJ2-3, with D maybe TRBD2 (5 bases). CDR1 and CDR2 (germline): MNHNS, SASEGT. Trimming cost V 0 bases and J 4 bases, with 14 bases left between them. This CDR3 comprises 16 residues. CDR3 in amino acids: CASSEAGGSGSDTQYF. The CDR3 region has the DNA TGTGCCAGCAGTGAAGCCGGTGGGAGTGGGTCAGATACGCAGTATTTT.

The chain recombines TRBV14 with TRBJ2-7, with 7 bases lining up with TRBD2. This CDR3 comprises 17 residues. Germline-derived CDR1 and CDR2 are SGHDN and FVKESK. After removal of 0 bases from V and 1 base from J, the junction contained 9 bases not matched to a gene. The CDR3: CASSQDLPGLPSYEQYF. The DNA of the CDR3 is TGTGCCAGCAGCCAAGATTTACCGGGACTACCTTCCTACGAGCAGTACTTC.

This chain joins TRBV28 and TRBJ1-5; 8 nucleotides agree with TRBD1. This CDR3 region has 17 residues. The germline V gene encodes CDR1 MDHEN and CDR2 SYDVKM. The trim removed 6 bases at V and 2 bases at J, leaving 12 bases unmatched. CDR3 bases: TGTGCCAGCAGATTCAGGACAGGGCCGCCAGGCAATCAGCCCCAGCATTTT. Translating gives CASRFRTGPPGNQPQHF. The full variable domain, with the rest looked up from reference TRBV28 and TRBJ1-5, is DVKVTQSSRYLVKRTGEKVFLECVQDMDHENMFWYRQDPGLGLRLIYFSYDVKMKEKGDIPEGYSVSREKKERFSLILESASTNQTSMYLCASRFRTGPPGNQPQHFGDGTRLSIL.

This chain uses TRBV18 with TRBJ1-2, with 9 positions matching TRBD1. Germline CDR1 is KGHSH and CDR2 is LQKENI. V was clipped by 3 bases and J by 7 bases; unmatched bases: 15. The CDR3 spans 17 residues. CDR3 sequence: CASSPRHSGQGWSGYTF. The CDR3 nucleotides read TGTGCCAGCTCACCGAGGCACTCGGGACAGGGTTGGAGTGGCTACACCTTC.

The J gene is TRBJ2-7, the V gene TRBV9; tentative D call: TRBD2 (6 bases). In germline, CDR1 is SGDLS, CDR2 YYNGEE. Trimming left V 1 base short and J 5 bases short, with 13 bases between. The CDR3 length is 14 residues. CDR3 sequence (DNA): TGTGCCAGCAGCGTACTTGCGGAGGGAAACGAGCAGTACTTC. This translates into CASSVLAEGNEQYF.

This clone has a handful of counts. The genes are TRBV5-6 and TRBJ1-2; TRBD1 matches 9 bases. CDR1 and CDR2 (germline): SGHDT, YYEEEE. Unmatched junction bases numbered 6, after V lost 2 bases and J lost 7 bases. The CDR3 has 14 amino acids. Here the CDR3 DNA reads TGTGCCAGCAGCTTAACAGGGGGCGCAAGTGGCTACACCTTC. Amino acids: CASSLTGGASGYTF.

This chain uses TRBV4-1 with TRBJ1-1; no definite D call. CDR1 is MGHRA, CDR2 YSYEKL, per germline. Trimming cost V 4 bases and J 4 bases, with 10 bases left between them. The CDR3 runs to 13 residues. The CDR3 is CASSPQGGTEAFF. DNA of the CDR3: TGCGCCAGCAGCCCCCAAGGAGGCACTGAAGCTTTCTTT.

This sequence joins TRBV19 and TRBJ2-7, with 9 nucleotides matching TRBD2. Unmatched junction bases numbered 21, after V lost 3 bases and J lost 6 bases. The CDR3 runs to 19 residues. Germline CDR1 LNHDA, CDR2 SQIVND (reference sequence). CDR3 bases: TGTGCCAGTAGTATCCAATTAAGGGAAATAGCGGGAGAAAATCGCGAGCAGTACTTC. Translating gives CASSIQLREIAGENREQYF. Together with reference TRBV19 and TRBJ2-7, the CDR3 gives the full variable domain: DGGITQSPKYLFRKEGQNVTLSCEQNLNHDAMYWYRQDPGQGLRLIYYSQIVNDFQKGDIAEGYSVSREKKESFPLTVTSAQKNPTAFYLCASSIQLREIAGENREQYFGPGTRLTVT.

This sequence joins TRBV27 and TRBJ1-2; TRBD1 matches 7 bases. Germline-derived CDR1 and CDR2 are MNHEY and SMNVEV (reference sequence). The CDR3 spans 14 residues. The V gene end was trimmed by 5 bases and the J gene end by 4 bases; junction bases not matched to a gene: 7. CDR3 sequence reads: CASSVRTGSYGYTF. The CDR3 coding sequence is TGTGCCAGCAGTGTTCGGACAGGTAGCTATGGCTACACCTTC.

The chain employs TRBV7-9 and TRBJ2-5, with a tentative D call TRBD2 (6 bases). This CDR3 has 14 amino acids. The ends were cut back, 5 bases at V and 7 bases at J, with 17 bases in the middle. The germline CDR1 and CDR2 sequences are SEHNR and FQNEAQ (reference sequence). The CDR3 is CASSPRRLGGTQYF. Here the CDR3 DNA reads TGTGCCAGCAGCCCTAGACGGTTGGGGGGGACCCAGTACTTC.